This entry is about one T cell receptor beta chain. V dropped 5 bases and J dropped 1; count of bases not matched to a gene: 7. This CDR3 contains 16 residues. Germline lookup yields CDR1 MNHEY and CDR2 SMNVEV (reference sequence). The data are from a study of blood T cell repertoires in COVID-19. Study-level background: Some COVID-19 samples were acute and others convalescent; all came from the United States, Italy and Spain.

Sequencing was performed with immunoSEQ multiplex PCR; in TCRdb, only in-frame clones are kept and a portion is missing. Among a few hundred thousand clones, about 87% were seen once, and the ten largest hold over 4%. The chain couples TRBV27 to TRBJ1-5; TRBD1 matches at 8 bases. This receptor was taken from a man in his fifties or sixties who had recovered from COVID-19. Sequenced material: peripheral blood. CDR3 in DNA: TGTGCCAGCAGTGACCAGGGGGCGACAAGCAATCAGCCCCAGCATTTT. Translating it yields CASSDQGATSNQPQHF.